The 7 T cell receptor beta chains listed next were all sequenced from one sample in a study of shared clonotypes between healthy human individuals. Repertoires were generated with immunoSEQ multiplex PCR, while TCRdb's copy carries only in-frame clones and drops some. Among about 820,000 clones listed, 80% to 95% were seen once. Only CD45RO-negative cells positively selected for CCR7 counted as naive CD8 cells, so terminally differentiated effector memory CD45RA+ cells were excluded. Specimen: naive CD8+ T cells sorted from blood. All receptors come from a man aged 25 to 40 in good health.

The chain combines TRBV9 with TRBJ2-7; 8 nucleotides align to TRBD2. V lost 3 bases to trimming and J lost 7 bases; unmatched junction nucleotides: 9. Germline V gene data show CDR1 as SGDLS and CDR2 as YYNGEE. The CDR3 runs 14 residues. CDR3 DNA sequence: TGTGCCAGCAGCGGAAGCGGGAGCGTCTTGGAGCAGTACTTC. This sequence encodes CASSGSGSVLEQYF. Drawing the rest from reference TRBV9 and TRBJ2-7, the complete variable domain is DSGVTQTPKHLITATGQRVTLRCSPRSGDLSVYWYQQSLDQGLQFLIQYYNGEERAKGNILERFSAQQFPDLHSELNLSSLELGDSALYFCASSGSGSVLEQYFGPGTRLTVT.

This clone was counted a single time. This chain joins TRBV5-5 and TRBJ2-7; 7 bases agree with TRBD1. In germline, CDR1 is SGHKS, CDR2 YYEKEE (reference sequence). Trimming cost V 4 bases and J 2 bases; bases outside gene matches: 6. This CDR3 spans 14 amino acids. The CDR3: CASSAGQATYEQYF. CDR3 nucleotide sequence: TGTGCCAGCAGCGCTGGACAGGCAACCTACGAGCAGTACTTC.

The gene calls are TRBV7-2 and TRBJ1-1; D is unresolved. Germline loops: CDR1 SGHTA, CDR2 FQGNSA. The CDR3 covers 16 residues. Trimming shortened V by 6 bases and J by 2 bases, and 19 bases separated the two germline ends. The CDR3 DNA reads TGTGCCAGCAGTGGATCCCTCGGGTTTGGAAACACTGAAGCTTTCTTT. Translated, it gives CASSGSLGFGNTEAFF.

J is TRBJ2-1 and V is TRBV19, with 7 positions matching TRBD1. CDR3 length equals 18 residues. The V and J ends lost 3 bases and 0 bases, in that order; junction bases with no gene match: 11. Germline CDR1 is LNHDA and CDR2 is SQIVND (reference sequence). The CDR3 nucleotides read TGTGCCAGTAGTATGTTGACAGGGTGGTCAAGCTCCTACAATGAGCAGTTCTTC. It specifies CASSMLTGWSSSYNEQFF.

The rearrangement joins TRBV7-9 to TRBJ2-7, with 7 bases fitting TRBD2. CDR1 and CDR2 (germline): SEHNR, FQNEAQ (reference sequence). This CDR3 spans 15 amino acids. Trimming took 5 bases from V and 12 from J; bases not matched to a gene: 19. The CDR3 bases are TGTGCCAGCAGCCCTCTTCCGGGACTACACCCAACCTGGTACTTC. Amino acids: CASSPLPGLHPTWYF. The complete variable domain, with remaining parts taken from reference TRBV7-9 and TRBJ2-7, reads DTGVSQNPRHKITKRGQNVTFRCDPISEHNRLYWYRQTLGQGPEFLTYFQNEAQLEKSRLLSDRFSAERPKGSFSTLEIQRTEQGDSAMYLCASSPLPGLHPTWYFGPGTRLTVT.

J is TRBJ1-4 and V is TRBV2; 7 bases fit TRBD1. CDR1 is SNHLY and CDR2 is FYNNEI in the germline V gene. J was trimmed by 3 bases and V by 5 bases; bases with no gene match: 6. This CDR3 has 15 residues. CDR3 sequence: CASSYQGGPNEKLFF. In nucleotides, the CDR3 is TGTGCCAGCAGTTACCAGGGGGGGCCTAATGAAAAACTGTTTTTT.

V and J are TRBV2 and TRBJ2-1, with 13 bases identical to TRBD2. CDR1 is SNHLY, CDR2 FYNNEI, per germline. Germline trimming cut 7 bases from V and 9 bases from J; bases unmatched to any gene: 12. This CDR3 is 16 amino acids long. Here the CDR3 reads CASTPLGLAGVGEQFF. CDR3 bases: TGTGCCAGCACTCCACTCGGACTAGCGGGAGTAGGTGAGCAGTTCTTC.